This T cell receptor (beta chain) is from a study of cytomegalovirus exposure and HLA in healthy donors (TCRdb year 2017). Study-wide context: According to an earlier analysis of a few hundred of the donors, about 179 million T cells yielded some 120 million unique TCR beta sequences and about 300 Gb of sequence data. An early release covering 550 to 700 HLA-typed donors comprised about 310 gigabases of sequencing data and 85 million to 100 million unique TCR sequences. The genetic ancestry cluster associated with self-reported Caucasian donors included 81% of the roughly 360 genotyped donors. The study aimed to test whether signatures of past pathogen exposure could be identified by cataloging public T cell receptors. The study profiled the T cell repertoires of under 850 subjects by immunosequencing and related them to cytomegalovirus serostatus. In addition to the first cohort of approximately 670 subjects, a separate validation cohort of 130 or so different subjects was used. High-throughput TCR immunosequencing, statistical association of individual TCRs with disease status, and machine learning were combined to predict cytomegalovirus infection status. A later analysis re-examined previously published TCR beta repertoires from hundreds of donors and added high-resolution HLA genotyping to investigate patterns of TCR occurrence. Rather than using new phenotypic data, the later analysis identified candidate immune exposures from TCR beta sequences and from how often those sequences occurred across donors. An earlier analysis of some 600 of the donors applied high-throughput TCR beta sequencing to assess whether each TCR beta V gene segment acted as functional or pseudogenic. Donor age, sex, ethnicity and CMV serostatus were compiled alongside the repertoire data. A later genetic analysis used genome-wide SNP genotypes for about 60% of the roughly 700 donors, treating that subset as a discovery cohort. Every repertoire in the discovery cohort had been generated on one and the same sequencing platform. HLA typing covered class I and class II loci at four-digit resolution. The number of donors typed differed by locus, with roughly 620-640 for A, B, C, DRB1 and DQB1, around 520 for DQA1, 600 to 610 for DPA1, and around 460 for DPB1. About five DR-DQ haplotypes were handled as single units for association and clustering because linkage in the cohort was strong. Across 398 genotyped donors of the cohort, an average of approximately 200,000 unique TCR beta nucleotide sequences per donor were sequenced, and 15% to 20% of those sequences were non-productive. Study-wide conclusions, independent of this receptor: Correlated functional status among segregating V segments might be attributable to linkage disequilibrium, but an unknown experimental factor could not be ruled out. A later analysis reported that several top co-occurrence clusters appeared linked to parvovirus B19, influenza, CMV and Epstein-Barr virus. Because the 87-base-pair reads could not distinguish some IMGT-functional V segments, including TRBV6-2 and TRBV6-3, those segments were excluded. Compared with the 666-donor mean, donors in an Asian-associated ancestry cluster had fewer N-insertions in productive TCRs, according to a later genetic analysis. In a later genetic analysis, a missense DCLRE1C variant was associated with V-gene and J-gene trimming of TCR beta chains, and the association was replicated in an independent cohort. Because HLA typing was missing for some donors at each locus, association tests included only the typed subset. Cytomegalovirus status was reported to be diagnosed by the classifier with high specificity and sensitivity in both the original and validation cohorts. In an earlier analysis of 500 to 650 of the donors, most TCR beta V segments appeared in productive rearrangements about 87% or about 30% of the time, broadly matching IMGT annotations. Most CMV-associated TCR beta chains appeared to be HLA-restricted in a later analysis, and the HLA associations seemed to be driven largely by CMV exposure. Three of the identified cytomegalovirus-associated TCR beta chains were confirmed in vitro to be specific for cytomegalovirus antigens. A later analysis associated roughly 17,000 TCR beta sequences with specific HLA alleles at a false discovery rate of 0.05. When HLA alleles, especially DR and DQ, strongly co-occurred, attributing TCR associations to individual alleles was difficult. A further reported finding was that TCR beta sequences accurately predicted the HLA-A and HLA-B alleles for most subjects in the first cohort. It was suggested by the authors that the approach could potentially be generalized to other disease states and immunological phenotypes. The study gave a list of 150 to 200 TCR beta chains associated with cytomegalovirus. Sequencing depth was assumed to be roughly uniform across donors in the presence/absence analyses, though that assumption may not hold. A later analysis found that HLA-associated TCR beta chains were more clonally expanded and had lower generation probabilities than equally common non-associated chains. While some public TCRs were present in many individuals, most TCR sequences turned up only very rarely across donors. A later analysis found that TCR association rates varied across HLA loci, with DRB1 alleles showing the most associated TCRs and HLA-C alleles the fewest. Because counts were too low, 15 or so rarely observed V segments, including chromosome 9 orphons, were excluded from the earlier analysis of around 590 of the donors. CMV serostatus was the only immune exposure information available for the cohort. The sequencing pipeline was judged likely to have produced a cluster of highly shared sequence variants as a technical artifact. The cohort was sequenced for TCR beta chains only, and without alpha or paired-chain data the features that could be detected were limited.

V is cut by 7 bases and J by 1 base, and the space between the germline ends is 12 bases. As encoded in the germline V gene (reference sequence), CDR1 is LNHDA while CDR2 is SQIVND. The CDR3, from cysteine to phenylalanine, totals 14 residues. Just the 42-base CDR3 DNA is kept, in frame starting at base 1. Library creation used the immunoSEQ multiplex PCR assay. The multiplex PCR relied on a mix of 60 forward primers for TCR Vbeta segments and 13 reverse primers for TCR Jbeta segments. Amplification of the CDR3 region of rearranged TCR beta genes was performed with a multiplex PCR assay on genomic DNA. The amplified TCR beta libraries were sequenced on the Illumina HiSeq System as 87-base-pair reads. For the original study's pipeline: Across the 500 to 750 repertoires, a later analysis counted 80 million or so unique TCR beta chains, 9 million to 14 million of which were shared by at least two donors. To remove PCR and sequencing errors, raw reads were error-corrected and collapsed into unique sequences using a nearest-neighbor algorithm that merged closely related sequences. Alignment of CDR3 sequences to IMGT reference sequences was used to assign V, D and J gene segments. Each retained sequence needed at least a six-nucleotide match to both a V gene segment and a J gene segment. Rearrangements were called productive when the CDR3 lacked stop codons and stayed in frame with V and J; all others were non-productive. CDR3 was defined according to IMGT convention as the region running from the second conserved V-encoded cysteine to the conserved J-encoded phenylalanine. In an earlier analysis of 587 of the donors, sequences lacking an unambiguous match to a single V gene segment were excluded. An earlier analysis of under 750 of the donors called V segments functional above 56.7% productive rearrangements and segregating when the between-donor standard deviation exceeded 5%. A statistical classification framework was built to diagnose cytomegalovirus status from the catalog of TCR beta chain sequences. In a later analysis, TCR nucleotide sequences were compared against IMGT/GENE-DB human TR gene sequences so that V and J genes could be assigned. The TCRdist pipeline was used in a later analysis to assign CDR3 sequences and most-parsimonious VDJ recombination scenarios. In a later analysis, every TCR beta chain was defined by the combination of its CDR3 amino acid sequence and its V-gene family, and reads without a unique V-gene family were dropped. In a later analysis, fewer than 650 highly shared, low-generation-probability nucleotide sequences were removed to address suspected cross-contamination and a sequencing artifact. In a later analysis, a clonal expansion index was calculated for each public chain from normalized within-repertoire ranks of inferred template counts. In a later analysis, generation probabilities were computed with a VDJ recombination model fitted to out-of-frame rearrangements, and the resulting probabilities were checked against IGoR. A later analysis scored TCR-TCR, TCR-HLA and TCR-CMV co-occurrence with hypergeometric tests, applying a repertoire-size bias correction to TCR pairs. A later analysis estimated false discovery rates by permuting HLA or CMV assignments 20 times. In a later analysis, co-occurring TCRs were grouped using DBSCAN, with TCRdist sequence similarity added in when clustering inside HLA-allele-positive subsets. Repertoires with fewer than 30,000 or more than 120,000 public chains were left out of co-occurrence clustering, as were about 5 repertoires with anomalous nucleotide sharing. TCRdb took over this immuneACCESS table, retaining in-frame rearrangements with V and J assigned. Such tables are incomplete; in checked studies, under half of the missing clones stem from an unresolved V gene, and the remainder is unexplained. The V and J calls and the clone size are those of that table, but D and trimming were determined from the DNA. For this sample there are about 140,000 clones; around 80% appear just once. The ten largest clones take up roughly 4.7% of the sample.

The cohort comprised approximately 700 healthy bone marrow donors. All cohort members were sampled while nominally healthy, although unrecorded immune exposures were likely present. The donor tested CMV seronegative, placing the donor among the 352 seronegative members of the cohort. Each donor provided a peripheral blood sample, and peripheral blood mononuclear cells were used for TCR beta sequencing. The Qiagen DNeasy Blood Extraction Kit was used to extract genomic DNA from the blood cell samples. This clone came up a few times. No antigen is known for it. Within one base of it there is no much larger clone, and no base qualities were kept.

The receptor's source is a male donor in good health and CMV-seronegative. Material: PBMCs. The V and J genes are TRBV19 and TRBJ2-3; the D gene remains uncertain. The DNA is as follows: TGTGCCAGTAATGACTTCTCACGCACAGATACGCAGTATTTT. Protein translation: CASNDFSRTDTQYF.